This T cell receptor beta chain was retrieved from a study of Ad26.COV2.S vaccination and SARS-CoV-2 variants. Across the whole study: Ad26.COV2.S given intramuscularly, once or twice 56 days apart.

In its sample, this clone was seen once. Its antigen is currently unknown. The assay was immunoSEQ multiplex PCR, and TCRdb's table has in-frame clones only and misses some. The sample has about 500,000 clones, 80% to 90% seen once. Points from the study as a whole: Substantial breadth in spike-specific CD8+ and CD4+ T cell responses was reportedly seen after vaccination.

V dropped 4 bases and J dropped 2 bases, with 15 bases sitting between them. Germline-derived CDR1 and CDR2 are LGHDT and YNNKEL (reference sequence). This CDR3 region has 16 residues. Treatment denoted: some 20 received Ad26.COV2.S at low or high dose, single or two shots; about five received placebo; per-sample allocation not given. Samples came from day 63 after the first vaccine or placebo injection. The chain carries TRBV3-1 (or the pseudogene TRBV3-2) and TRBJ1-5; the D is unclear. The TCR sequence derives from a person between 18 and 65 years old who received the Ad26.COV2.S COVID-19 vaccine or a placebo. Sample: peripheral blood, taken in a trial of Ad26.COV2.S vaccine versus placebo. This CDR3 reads CASSPTQLGRNQPQHF. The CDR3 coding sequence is TGTGCCAGCAGCCCCACCCAGTTGGGCCGCAATCAGCCCCAGCATTTT.